Each of the 5 T cell receptor beta chains below was sequenced from the same sample in a study of control samples from healthy donors and cancer patients. TCRdb's copy holds only in-frame clones and misses some; the assay was immunoSEQ multiplex PCR. Here the sample spans tens of thousands of clones, about 94% being singletons. Input material: blood. All receptors derive from a woman aged 25 to 45 in good health.

This chain joins TRBV11-2 and TRBJ1-1; no clear D gene. V shed 5 bases and J shed 0 bases, with 10 bases lying between them. The CDR3 totals 14 residues. Germline CDR1 reads SGHAT; CDR2 reads FQNNGV. The CDR3 sequence: CASSQETVNTEAFF. CDR3 in DNA: TGTGCCAGCAGCCAGGAGACGGTGAACACTGAAGCTTTCTTT.

In this sample, this clone turned up once. The V call is TRBV7-8, the J call TRBJ2-1; D might be TRBD1 (6 bases). Trimming shortened V by 4 bases and J by 0 bases, and 13 bases separated the two germline ends. The CDR3 consists of 16 residues. Germline CDR1 and CDR2: SGHVS and FQNEAQ. The CDR3, as DNA: TGTGCCAGCAGCTCCGAACAGGGAAGCTCCTACAATGAGCAGTTCTTC. Protein sequence: CASSSEQGSSYNEQFF.

The chain recombines TRBV2 with TRBJ1-2, with a tentative D call TRBD1 (6 bases). The ends were cut back, 5 bases at V and 8 bases at J, with 24 bases in the middle. The CDR3 is made up of 16 amino acids. Germline V CDR1 and CDR2: SNHLY, FYNNEI. In DNA, the CDR3 is TGTGCCAGCAGTTACGGGGGGGCCTCACCTTATATGGGCTACACCTTC. Its translation: CASSYGGASPYMGYTF.

A word on this clone: This sample also contains other DNA sequences that code for the same CDR3. The gene calls are TRBV28 and TRBJ2-7; D is uncertain. Germline CDR1 and CDR2: MDHEN and SYDVKM. This CDR3 region has 14 residues. Trimming took off 8 bases at V and 5 bases at J, with 19 bases between the two ends. The CDR3 DNA is TGTGCCAGCTCGATAGCCCTGCGAGGCGACGAGCAGTACTTC. Translating it yields CASSIALRGDEQYF.

The rearrangement links TRBV18 to TRBJ2-3; 8 positions agree with TRBD2. The J segment lost 7 bases and the V segment lost 2 bases, leaving 8 bases of the junction unmatched. The CDR3 length is 15 residues. The germline V gene encodes CDR1 KGHSH and CDR2 LQKENI. The CDR3 sequence: CASSPSTGGLHTQYF. CDR3 nucleotides: TGTGCCAGCTCACCATCCACGGGGGGGCTGCATACGCAGTATTTT.